A selection of T cell receptor beta chains follows, all from one sample in a study of post-analysis software for immune sequencing data. TCRdb re-called the PCR reads with MiXCR, one entry per CDR3 protein. The sample includes 400,000 to 500,000 distinct CDR3 sequences, approximately 42% of them seen just once. The sample taken for sequencing was blood. These receptors came from a girl aged 2-10 years with multiple sclerosis. Each CDR3 is given without its conserved first and last residue. Fields, in order: J gene, V gene, clone size, CDR3 protein. Only part of the rows carry a size: once, few, many, or a class if the clone is expanded.

J gene: TRBJ2-1
V gene: TRBV6-2/TRBV6-3
clone size: few
CDR3 protein: ASSLWGTENEQF

J gene: NA
V gene: TRBV5-6
clone size: few
CDR3 protein: ASSLVSFYEQY

J gene: TRBJ2-7
V gene: TRBV7-9
clone size: NA
CDR3 protein: ASSLCDAFYLEQY

J gene: TRBJ2-7
V gene: TRBV7-2
clone size: NA
CDR3 protein: ASSLDDSSYEQY

J gene: TRBJ2-1
V gene: TRBV28
clone size: many
CDR3 protein: ASSLGGGYNEQF

J gene: TRBJ2-5
V gene: TRBV6-2/TRBV6-3
clone size: NA
CDR3 protein: ASSYRGSPVETQY

J gene: TRBJ1-2
V gene: TRBV28
clone size: NA
CDR3 protein: ASSYRVGYT

J gene: TRBJ1-2
V gene: TRBV12-3/TRBV12-4
clone size: few
CDR3 protein: ASSPSVRVSNNYGYT

J gene: TRBJ2-7
V gene: TRBV4-1
clone size: NA
CDR3 protein: ASSQYLAYLYEQY

J gene: TRBJ2-5
V gene: TRBV20-1
clone size: NA
CDR3 protein: SARSTGGGKRQETQY

J gene: TRBJ2-1
V gene: TRBV12-3/TRBV12-4
clone size: few
CDR3 protein: ASSPGLAASNEQF

J gene: TRBJ1-1
V gene: TRBV19
clone size: NA
CDR3 protein: ASSVFRDTEAF

J gene: TRBJ1-5
V gene: TRBV20-1
clone size: NA
CDR3 protein: SARGPSGQSQPQH

J gene: TRBJ1-2
V gene: TRBV14
clone size: few
CDR3 protein: ASSGGARDYGYT

J gene: TRBJ2-3
V gene: TRBV10-3
clone size: NA
CDR3 protein: AISESGDRTTDTQY

J gene: TRBJ2-6
V gene: TRBV9
clone size: NA
CDR3 protein: ASSVGGRSSGANVLT

J gene: TRBJ1-2
V gene: TRBV6-5
clone size: NA
CDR3 protein: ASSQARGANYGYT

J gene: TRBJ2-1
V gene: TRBV12-3/TRBV12-4
clone size: NA
CDR3 protein: ASRKGQGGGPIRF

J gene: NA
V gene: TRBV18
clone size: NA
CDR3 protein: ASSLVGYNEQY

J gene: TRBJ1-5
V gene: TRBV7-2
clone size: NA
CDR3 protein: ASSRKGQSNQPQH

J gene: TRBJ1-1
V gene: TRBV4-1
clone size: few
CDR3 protein: ASSQDLGTEAF

J gene: TRBJ2-1
V gene: TRBV20-1
clone size: NA
CDR3 protein: SASTGYEQF

J gene: TRBJ2-1
V gene: TRBV5-6
clone size: NA
CDR3 protein: ASSLAGVDNEQF

J gene: TRBJ2-1
V gene: TRBV20-1
clone size: few
CDR3 protein: SAFSGRASNEQF

J gene: TRBJ1-5
V gene: TRBV29-1
clone size: few
CDR3 protein: SVAWGRVNQPQH

J gene: NA
V gene: TRBV11-2
clone size: NA
CDR3 protein: ASSLGEPRDIQY

J gene: TRBJ1-2
V gene: TRBV27
clone size: NA
CDR3 protein: ASSADRAGDAYFYGYT

J gene: TRBJ1-1
V gene: TRBV12-3/TRBV12-4
clone size: NA
CDR3 protein: ASSFFSPTGQETEAF

J gene: TRBJ2-1
V gene: TRBV12-3/TRBV12-4
clone size: NA
CDR3 protein: AGSLDRDNEQF

J gene: NA
V gene: TRBV5-5
clone size: NA
CDR3 protein: ASSFGPLEQY

J gene: TRBJ1-5
V gene: TRBV3-1
clone size: NA
CDR3 protein: ASSQRGSQPQH

J gene: TRBJ2-7
V gene: TRBV6-5
clone size: NA
CDR3 protein: ASSRTSGPYEQY

J gene: NA
V gene: TRBV28
clone size: NA
CDR3 protein: ASSLPGGDSYEQY

J gene: TRBJ1-5
V gene: TRBV12-3/TRBV12-4
clone size: many
CDR3 protein: ASSLRGGNQPQH

J gene: TRBJ2-1
V gene: TRBV6-2/TRBV6-3
clone size: NA
CDR3 protein: ASSYRLLGYNERF

J gene: TRBJ2-2
V gene: TRBV12-3/TRBV12-4
clone size: NA
CDR3 protein: ASSLIPGGGTGELF

J gene: TRBJ2-3
V gene: TRBV6-5
clone size: few
CDR3 protein: ASSYHRTGAPSRRVDTQY

J gene: TRBJ1-6
V gene: TRBV20-1
clone size: once
CDR3 protein: SASDSSSYNSPLH

J gene: TRBJ2-1
V gene: TRBV7-3
clone size: NA
CDR3 protein: ASSSLAELHNEQF

J gene: TRBJ2-1
V gene: TRBV7-3
clone size: NA
CDR3 protein: ASSLRGQGSHSEQF

J gene: TRBJ2-3
V gene: TRBV5-1
clone size: many
CDR3 protein: ASSFGDSTDTQY

J gene: NA
V gene: TRBV24-1
clone size: NA
CDR3 protein: ATSDWGQGAYEQY

J gene: TRBJ1-1
V gene: TRBV15
clone size: few
CDR3 protein: ATSRPDITTEAF

J gene: TRBJ2-7
V gene: TRBV4-3
clone size: NA
CDR3 protein: ASSQDRRERYEQY

J gene: TRBJ1-5
V gene: TRBV6-5
clone size: NA
CDR3 protein: ASSYHHRGGYSNQPQH

J gene: TRBJ1-2
V gene: TRBV20-1
clone size: NA
CDR3 protein: RAGGNNYGYT

J gene: TRBJ1-1
V gene: TRBV7-2
clone size: NA
CDR3 protein: ASSLWASPNTEAF

J gene: TRBJ2-5
V gene: TRBV29-1
clone size: NA
CDR3 protein: SVEGLAEEETQY

J gene: TRBJ2-2
V gene: TRBV9
clone size: few
CDR3 protein: ASSVVAGVAGELF

J gene: TRBJ2-3
V gene: TRBV6-5
clone size: few
CDR3 protein: ASSYSQGGDTQY

J gene: TRBJ2-3
V gene: TRBV5-8
clone size: many
CDR3 protein: ASSLWESWTDTQY

J gene: TRBJ1-5
V gene: TRBV10-3
clone size: NA
CDR3 protein: AIREGLNQPQH

J gene: TRBJ2-3
V gene: TRBV13
clone size: few
CDR3 protein: ASSLGEFGTGTQY

J gene: TRBJ2-7
V gene: TRBV4-3
clone size: NA
CDR3 protein: ASGPDTGFNSYEQY

J gene: TRBJ1-1
V gene: TRBV12-3/TRBV12-4
clone size: NA
CDR3 protein: ASSPFEDTEAF